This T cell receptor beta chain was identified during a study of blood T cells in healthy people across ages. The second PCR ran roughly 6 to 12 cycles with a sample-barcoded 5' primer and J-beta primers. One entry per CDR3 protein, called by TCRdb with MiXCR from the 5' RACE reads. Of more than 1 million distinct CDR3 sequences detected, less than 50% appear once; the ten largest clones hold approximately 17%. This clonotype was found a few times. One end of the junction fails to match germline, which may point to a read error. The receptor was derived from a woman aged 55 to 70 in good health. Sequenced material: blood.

CDR3 DNA sequence: TGTGCCAGCAGCCAAGACTTTAGCGGGAGGTCCTCCAATGAGCAGTTCTTC. Protein product: CASSQDFSGRSSNEQFF. The gene calls are TRBV3-1 and TRBJ2-1, with 10 bases aligning to TRBD2. The germline V gene encodes CDR1 LGHDT and CDR2 YNNKEL (reference sequence). CDR3 size: 17 residues.